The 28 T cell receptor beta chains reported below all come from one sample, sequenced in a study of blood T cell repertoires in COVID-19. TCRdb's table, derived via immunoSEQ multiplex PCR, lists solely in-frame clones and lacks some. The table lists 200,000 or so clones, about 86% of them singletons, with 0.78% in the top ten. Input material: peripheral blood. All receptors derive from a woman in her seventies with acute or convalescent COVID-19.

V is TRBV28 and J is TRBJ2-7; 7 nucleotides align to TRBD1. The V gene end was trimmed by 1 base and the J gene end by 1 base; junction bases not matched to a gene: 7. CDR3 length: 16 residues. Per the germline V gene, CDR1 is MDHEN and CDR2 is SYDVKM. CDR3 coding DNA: TGTGCCAGCAGTTTATCCGGACAGGTTGGGTCCTACGAGCAGTACTTC. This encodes CASSLSGQVGSYEQYF.

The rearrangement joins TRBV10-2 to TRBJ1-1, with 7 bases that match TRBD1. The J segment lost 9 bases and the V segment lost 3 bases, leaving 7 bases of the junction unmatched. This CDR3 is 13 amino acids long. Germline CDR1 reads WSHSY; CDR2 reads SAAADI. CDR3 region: CASSDPPGQQAFF. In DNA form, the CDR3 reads TGCGCCAGCAGTGACCCCCCGGGACAGCAAGCTTTCTTT.

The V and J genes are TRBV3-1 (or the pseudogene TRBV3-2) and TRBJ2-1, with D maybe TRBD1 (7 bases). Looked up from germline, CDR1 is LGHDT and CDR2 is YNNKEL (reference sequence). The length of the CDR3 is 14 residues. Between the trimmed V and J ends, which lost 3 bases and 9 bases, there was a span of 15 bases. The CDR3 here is CASSQGQGGGEQFF. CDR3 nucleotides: TGTGCCAGCAGCCAGGGGCAGGGGGGAGGTGAGCAGTTCTTC.

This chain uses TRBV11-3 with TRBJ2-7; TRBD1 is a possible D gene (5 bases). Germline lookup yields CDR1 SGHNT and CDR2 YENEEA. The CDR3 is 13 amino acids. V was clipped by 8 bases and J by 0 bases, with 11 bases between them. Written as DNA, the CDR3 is TGTGCCAGCGGGGCTGGCAGCTCCTACGAGCAGTACTTC. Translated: CASGAGSSYEQYF. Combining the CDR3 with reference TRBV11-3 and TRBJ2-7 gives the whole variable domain EAGVVQSPRYKIIEKKQPVAFWCNPISGHNTLYWYLQNLGQGPELLIRYENEEAVDDSQLPKDRFSAERLKGVDSTLKIQPAELGDSAVYLCASGAGSSYEQYFGPGTRLTVT.

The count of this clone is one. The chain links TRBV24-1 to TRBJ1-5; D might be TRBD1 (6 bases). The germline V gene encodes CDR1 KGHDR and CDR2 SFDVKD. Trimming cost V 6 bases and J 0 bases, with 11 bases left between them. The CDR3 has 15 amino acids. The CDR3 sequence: CATSSDRHSNQPQHF. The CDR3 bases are TGTGCCACCAGTTCCGACAGGCATAGCAATCAGCCCCAGCATTTT.

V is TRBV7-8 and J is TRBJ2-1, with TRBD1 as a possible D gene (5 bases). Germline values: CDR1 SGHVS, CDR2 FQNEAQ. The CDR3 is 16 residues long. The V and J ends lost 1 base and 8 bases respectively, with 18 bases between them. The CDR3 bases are TGTGCCAGCAGCTTAGTCGACAGTGTACAATACCATGAGCAGTTCTTC. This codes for CASSLVDSVQYHEQFF.

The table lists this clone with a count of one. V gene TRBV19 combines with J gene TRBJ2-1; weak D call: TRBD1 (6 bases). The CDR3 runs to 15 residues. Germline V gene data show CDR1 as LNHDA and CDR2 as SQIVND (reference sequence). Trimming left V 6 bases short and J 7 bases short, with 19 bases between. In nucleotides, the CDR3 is TGTGCCAGTAGCTCAACAGGGATAGGGATGAATGAGCAGTTCTTC. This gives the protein CASSSTGIGMNEQFF. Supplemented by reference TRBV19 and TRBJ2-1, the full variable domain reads DGGITQSPKYLFRKEGQNVTLSCEQNLNHDAMYWYRQDPGQGLRLIYYSQIVNDFQKGDIAEGYSVSREKKESFPLTVTSAQKNPTAFYLCASSSTGIGMNEQFFGPGTRLTVL.

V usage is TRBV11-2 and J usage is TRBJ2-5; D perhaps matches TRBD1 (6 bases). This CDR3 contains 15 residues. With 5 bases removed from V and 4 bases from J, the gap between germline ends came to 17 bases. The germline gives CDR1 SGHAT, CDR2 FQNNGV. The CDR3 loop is CASSLSIGGLETQYF. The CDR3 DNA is TGTGCCAGCAGCCTTAGTATAGGGGGTTTAGAGACCCAGTACTTC.

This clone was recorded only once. Here the CDR3 reads CASSPIGGTAVTGELFF. For the CDR3, the DNA is TGTGCCAGCAGCCCAATTGGGGGGACAGCGGTTACCGGGGAGCTGTTTTTT. The V gene is TRBV11-2, the J gene TRBJ2-2; TRBD1 might be the D (7 bases). There are 17 residues in the CDR3. Trimming pared 5 bases from V and 5 bases from J, leaving 21 bases between. Germline assignment: CDR1 SGHAT and CDR2 FQNNGV.

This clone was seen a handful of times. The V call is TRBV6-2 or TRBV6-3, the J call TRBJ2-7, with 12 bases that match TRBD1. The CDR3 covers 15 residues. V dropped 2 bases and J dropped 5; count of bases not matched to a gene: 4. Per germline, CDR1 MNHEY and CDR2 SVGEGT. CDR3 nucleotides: TGTGCCAGCAGTTACCGGGGACAGGGGGCGGACGAGCAGTACTTC. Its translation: CASSYRGQGADEQYF.

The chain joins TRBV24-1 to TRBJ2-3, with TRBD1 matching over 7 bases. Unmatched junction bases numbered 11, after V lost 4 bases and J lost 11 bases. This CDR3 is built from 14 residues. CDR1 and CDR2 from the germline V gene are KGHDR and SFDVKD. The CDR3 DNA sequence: TGTGCCACCAGTGAGTCAGACAGGGCGGTTGGGCAGTATTTT. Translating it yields CATSESDRAVGQYF.

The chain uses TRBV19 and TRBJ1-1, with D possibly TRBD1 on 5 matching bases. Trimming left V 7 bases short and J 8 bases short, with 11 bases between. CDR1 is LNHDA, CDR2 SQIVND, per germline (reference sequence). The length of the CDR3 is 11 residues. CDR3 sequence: CASKRDGEAFF. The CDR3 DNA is TGTGCCAGTAAGCGGGACGGCGAAGCTTTCTTT.

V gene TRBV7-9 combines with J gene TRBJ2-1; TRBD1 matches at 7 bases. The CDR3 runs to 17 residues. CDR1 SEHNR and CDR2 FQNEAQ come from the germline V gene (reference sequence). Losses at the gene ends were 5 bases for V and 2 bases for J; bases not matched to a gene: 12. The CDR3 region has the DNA TGTGCCAGCAGCCTCGACAGGGTCCATCGGACCTACAATGAGCAGTTCTTC. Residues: CASSLDRVHRTYNEQFF.

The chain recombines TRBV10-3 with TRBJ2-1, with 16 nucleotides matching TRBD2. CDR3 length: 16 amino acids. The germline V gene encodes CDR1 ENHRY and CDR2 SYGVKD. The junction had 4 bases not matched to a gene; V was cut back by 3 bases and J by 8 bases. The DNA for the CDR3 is TGTGCCATCAGTGACGGGACTAGCGGGGGGGCCTATGAGCAGTTCTTC. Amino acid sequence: CAISDGTSGGAYEQFF.

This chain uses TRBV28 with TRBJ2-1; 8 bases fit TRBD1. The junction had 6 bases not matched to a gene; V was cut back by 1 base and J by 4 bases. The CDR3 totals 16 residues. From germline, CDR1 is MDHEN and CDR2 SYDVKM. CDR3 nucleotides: TGTGCCAGCAGTTTATTCGGACAGGGTAAATACAATGAGCAGTTCTTC. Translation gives CASSLFGQGKYNEQFF.

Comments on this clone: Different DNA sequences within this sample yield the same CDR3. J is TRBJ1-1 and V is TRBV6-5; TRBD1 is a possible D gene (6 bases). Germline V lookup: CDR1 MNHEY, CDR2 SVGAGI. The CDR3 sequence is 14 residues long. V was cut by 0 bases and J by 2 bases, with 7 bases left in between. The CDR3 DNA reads TGTGCCAGCAGTTACTCCAGGGGTAACACTGAAGCTTTCTTT. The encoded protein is CASSYSRGNTEAFF.

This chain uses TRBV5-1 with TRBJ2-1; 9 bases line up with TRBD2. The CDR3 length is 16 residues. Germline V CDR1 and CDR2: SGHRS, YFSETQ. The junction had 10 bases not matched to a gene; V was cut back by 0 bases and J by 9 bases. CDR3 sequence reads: CASSLGSAGGPGEQFF. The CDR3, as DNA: TGCGCCAGCAGCTTGGGGTCCGCGGGAGGGCCGGGTGAGCAGTTCTTC.

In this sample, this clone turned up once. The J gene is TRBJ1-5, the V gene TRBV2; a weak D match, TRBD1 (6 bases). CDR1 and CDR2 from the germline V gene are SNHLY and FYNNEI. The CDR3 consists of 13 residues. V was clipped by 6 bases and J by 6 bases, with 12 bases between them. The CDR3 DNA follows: TGTGCCAGCAGCGACAGGTTGGGTCAGCCCCAGCATTTT. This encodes CASSDRLGQPQHF.

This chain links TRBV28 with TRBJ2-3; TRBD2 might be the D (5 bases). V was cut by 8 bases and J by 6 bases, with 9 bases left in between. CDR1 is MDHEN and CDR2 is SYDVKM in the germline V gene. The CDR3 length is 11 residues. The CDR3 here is CASGSGDTQYF. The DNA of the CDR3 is TGTGCCAGCGGGTCGGGGGATACGCAGTATTTT.

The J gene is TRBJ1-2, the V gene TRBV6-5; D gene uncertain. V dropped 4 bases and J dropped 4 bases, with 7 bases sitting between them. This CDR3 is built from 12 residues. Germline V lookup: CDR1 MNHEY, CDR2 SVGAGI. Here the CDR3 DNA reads TGTGCCAGCAGTTCAGGCCTCTATGGCTACACCTTC. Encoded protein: CASSSGLYGYTF.

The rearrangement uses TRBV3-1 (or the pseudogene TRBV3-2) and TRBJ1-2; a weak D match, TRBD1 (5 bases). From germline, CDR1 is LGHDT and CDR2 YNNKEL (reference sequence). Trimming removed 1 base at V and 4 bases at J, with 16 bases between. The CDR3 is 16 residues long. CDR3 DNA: TGTGCCAGCAGCCAAGGGGTCAGGGCTCAATCCTATGGCTACACCTTC. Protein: CASSQGVRAQSYGYTF.

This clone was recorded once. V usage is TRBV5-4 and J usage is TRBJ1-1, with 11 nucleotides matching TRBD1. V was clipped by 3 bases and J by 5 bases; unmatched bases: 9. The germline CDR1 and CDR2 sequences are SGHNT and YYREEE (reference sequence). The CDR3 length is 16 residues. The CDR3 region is CASSWEDRGRYTEAFF. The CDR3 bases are TGTGCCAGCAGCTGGGAGGACAGGGGGCGATATACTGAAGCTTTCTTT.

CDR3 sequence (DNA): TGTGCCAGCTCGCCTCAGGTGGAAACTGAAGCTTTCTTT. Protein product: CASSPQVETEAFF. The chain employs TRBV18 and TRBJ1-1, with D unclear. V was shortened by 6 bases and J by 5 bases, with 13 bases between the two germline ends. Germline CDR1 and CDR2: KGHSH and LQKENI. This CDR3 is built from 13 residues.

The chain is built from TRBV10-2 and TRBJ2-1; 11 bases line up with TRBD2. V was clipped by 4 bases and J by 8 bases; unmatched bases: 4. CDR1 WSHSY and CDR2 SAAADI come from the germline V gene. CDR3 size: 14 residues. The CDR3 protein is CASSVLAGAYEQFF. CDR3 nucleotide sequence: TGCGCCAGCAGTGTACTAGCGGGGGCGTATGAGCAGTTCTTC.

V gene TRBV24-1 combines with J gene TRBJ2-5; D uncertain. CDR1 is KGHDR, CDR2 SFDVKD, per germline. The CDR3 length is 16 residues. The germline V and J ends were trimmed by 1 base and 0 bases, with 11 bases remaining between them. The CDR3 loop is CATSDFERTDQETQYF. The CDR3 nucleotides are TGTGCCACCAGTGATTTTGAGCGTACCGACCAAGAGACCCAGTACTTC.

CDR3 loop: CASSFQGNQPQHF. In nucleotides, the CDR3 is TGTGCCAGCAGCTTTCAGGGCAATCAGCCCCAGCATTTT. The rearrangement links TRBV7-9 to TRBJ1-5; no firm D call. Germline V CDR1 and CDR2: SEHNR, FQNEAQ (reference sequence). This CDR3 contains 13 residues. Trimming took 3 bases from V and 2 from J, leaving 5 bases between them.

CDR3 DNA: TGTGCCAGCAGCCAAGAGGGTCTAGCGGGGGAGCAGTACTTC. It codes for CASSQEGLAGEQYF. The chain links TRBV3-1 (or the pseudogene TRBV3-2) to TRBJ2-7; 9 nucleotides line up with TRBD2. This CDR3 is 14 amino acids long. J lost 7 bases, V lost 0 bases, and 4 bases had no gene match. Germline V gives CDR1 LGHDT, CDR2 YNNKEL (reference sequence).

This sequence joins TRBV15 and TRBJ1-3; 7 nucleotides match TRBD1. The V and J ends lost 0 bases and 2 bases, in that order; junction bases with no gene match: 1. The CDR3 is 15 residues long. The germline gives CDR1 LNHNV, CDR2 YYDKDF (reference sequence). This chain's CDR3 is CATSRDRGTGNTIYF. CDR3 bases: TGTGCCACCAGCAGAGACAGGGGGACTGGAAACACCATATATTTT.